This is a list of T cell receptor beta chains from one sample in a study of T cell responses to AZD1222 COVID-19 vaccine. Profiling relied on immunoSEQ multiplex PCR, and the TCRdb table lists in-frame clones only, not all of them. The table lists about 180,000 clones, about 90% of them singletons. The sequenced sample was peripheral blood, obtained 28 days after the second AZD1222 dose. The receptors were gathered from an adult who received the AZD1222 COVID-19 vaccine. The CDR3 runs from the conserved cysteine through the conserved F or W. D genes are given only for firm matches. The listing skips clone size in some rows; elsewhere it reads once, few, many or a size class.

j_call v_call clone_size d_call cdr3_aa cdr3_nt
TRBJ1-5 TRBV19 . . CASSRVMGYDQPQHF TGTGCCAGTAGTAGAGTTATGGGCTATGATCAGCCCCAGCATTTT
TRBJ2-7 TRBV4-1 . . CASSQVGGGRHEQYF TGCGCCAGCAGCCAAGTGGGAGGGGGTCGGCACGAGCAGTACTTC
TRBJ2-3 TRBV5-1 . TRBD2 CASTFLSGASTDTQYF TGCGCCAGCACCTTCCTTAGCGGGGCCAGCACAGATACGCAGTATTTT
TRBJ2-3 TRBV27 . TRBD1 CASSLFPDRPPTDTQYF TGTGCCAGCAGTTTATTCCCGGACAGGCCCCCCACAGATACGCAGTATTTT
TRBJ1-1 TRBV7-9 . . CASSSRDTEAFF TGTGCCAGCAGCTCCAGGGATACTGAAGCTTTCTTT
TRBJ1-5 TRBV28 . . CASSFGSNQPQHF TGTGCCAGCAGTTTTGGTAGCAATCAGCCCCAGCATTTT
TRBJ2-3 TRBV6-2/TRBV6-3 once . CASSYGYGTSTDTQYF TGTGCCAGCAGTTACGGATACGGGACCTCCACAGATACGCAGTATTTT
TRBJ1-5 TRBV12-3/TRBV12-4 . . CASSLGDQPQHF TGTGCCAGCAGTTTAGGGGATCAGCCCCAGCATTTT
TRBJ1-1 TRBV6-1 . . CASSEAGRNTEAFF TGTGCCAGCAGTGAAGCAGGCCGTAACACTGAAGCTTTCTTT
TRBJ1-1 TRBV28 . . CASESPGYTEAFF TGTGCCAGCGAATCCCCAGGGTACACTGAAGCTTTCTTT
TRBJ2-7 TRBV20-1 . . CSARDSYEQYF TGCAGTGCTAGAGACTCCTACGAGCAGTACTTC
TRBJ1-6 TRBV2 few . CASKGGRGPSYNSPLHF TGTGCCAGCAAGGGGGGCAGGGGCCCCTCCTATAATTCACCCCTCCACTTT
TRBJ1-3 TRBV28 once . CASSPPGGVSPGNTIYF TGTGCCAGCAGTCCCCCGGGAGGGGTCTCGCCTGGCAACACCATATATTTT
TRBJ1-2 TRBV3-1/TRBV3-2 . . CASSQVSGLVGGYTF TGTGCCAGCAGCCAAGTGTCGGGATTAGTAGGTGGCTACACCTTC
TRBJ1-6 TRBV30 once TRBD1 CAWSTGTGLSPLHF TGTGCCTGGAGTACCGGGACAGGGCTTTCACCCCTCCACTTT
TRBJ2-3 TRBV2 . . CASHPSLGDTQYF TGTGCCTCCCACCCCTCGCTAGGAGATACGCAGTATTTT
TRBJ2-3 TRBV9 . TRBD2 CASSVRTSGSTDTQYF TGTGCCAGCAGCGTACGGACTAGCGGGAGCACAGATACGCAGTATTTT
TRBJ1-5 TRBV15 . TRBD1 CATSRGDRVSNQPQHF TGTGCCACCAGCAGAGGGGACAGGGTAAGCAATCAGCCCCAGCATTTT
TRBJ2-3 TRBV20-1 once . CSASRGILSTQYF TGCAGTGCTAGTAGAGGGATCCTAAGTACGCAGTATTTT
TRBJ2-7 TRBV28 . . CASSFPGSQAQYF TGTGCCAGCAGTTTTCCAGGCTCCCAAGCGCAGTACTTC
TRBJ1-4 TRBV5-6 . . CASSLFSRPKTLFF TGTGCCAGCAGCTTGTTTTCTAGGCCCAAAACTCTGTTTTTT
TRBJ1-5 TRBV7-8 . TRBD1 CASSLQGADGNQPQHF TGTGCCAGCAGCTTACAGGGGGCTGATGGAAATCAGCCCCAGCATTTT
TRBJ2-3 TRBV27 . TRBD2 CASSFLAGGTDTQYF TGTGCCAGCAGTTTTCTAGCGGGGGGCACAGATACGCAGTATTTT
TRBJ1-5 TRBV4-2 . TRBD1 CASSQAGGSNQPQHF TGTGCCAGCAGCCAAGCAGGGGGTAGCAATCAGCCCCAGCATTTT
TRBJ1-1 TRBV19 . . CASTLRTEAFF TGTGCCAGTACACTAAGAACTGAAGCTTTCTTT